These 10 T cell receptor beta chains were sequenced from one sample in a study of blood T cell repertoires in COVID-19. The repertoire was sequenced with immunoSEQ multiplex PCR; TCRdb's copy has only in-frame clones and lacks some. The sample has tens of thousands of clones; 70% to 90% are singletons. Sequencing was done on a sample of peripheral blood. The receptors stem from a woman in her sixties or seventies with acute or convalescent COVID-19.

The V and J genes are TRBV5-6 and TRBJ1-5; 7 bases match TRBD1. The V segment lost 3 bases and the J segment 3 bases; nucleotides outside the gene matches: 3. The CDR3 length is 14 residues. Germline V gene data show CDR1 as SGHDT and CDR2 as YYEEEE. The CDR3 region has the DNA TGTGCCAGCAGCTCGACAGGGTACAATCAGCCCCAGCATTTT. Translating it yields CASSSTGYNQPQHF.

J is TRBJ1-2 and V is TRBV3-1 (or the pseudogene TRBV3-2); D gene ambiguous. V was trimmed by 4 bases and J by 8 bases, leaving 17 bases between them. CDR3 length: 14 amino acids. Germline CDR1 reads LGHDT; CDR2 reads YNNKEL (reference sequence). The CDR3 protein is CASSPHNNPTGYTF. CDR3 coding DNA: TGTGCCAGCAGCCCACATAACAACCCCACGGGCTACACCTTC.

V usage is TRBV19 and J usage is TRBJ2-2; D may be TRBD2 (5 bases). V lost 4 bases to trimming and J lost 3 bases, with 9 bases between them. This CDR3 comprises 14 residues. Germline loops: CDR1 LNHDA, CDR2 SQIVND (reference sequence). CDR3 sequence reads: CASSTGSDTGELFF. In DNA, the CDR3 is TGTGCCAGTAGTACAGGTAGCGACACCGGGGAGCTGTTTTTT.

This rearrangement joins TRBV19 to TRBJ2-3, with D tentatively TRBD1 (5 bases). The germline V gene has CDR1 LNHDA and CDR2 SQIVND (reference sequence). V dropped 5 bases and J dropped 2 bases, with 11 bases sitting between them. This CDR3 is 14 amino acids long. Here the CDR3 DNA reads TGTGCCAGTAGTTGGGGCGATATCACAGATACGCAGTATTTT. Its protein product is CASSWGDITDTQYF.

This chain uses TRBV9 with TRBJ1-3; 8 positions agree with TRBD1. Germline V gives CDR1 SGDLS, CDR2 YYNGEE. There are 14 residues in the CDR3. V was clipped by 5 bases and J by 3 bases; unmatched bases: 4. CDR3 sequence (DNA): TGTGCCAGCAGTGTACAGGGGGTTGGAAACACCATATATTTT. It translates to CASSVQGVGNTIYF.

This chain uses TRBV9 with TRBJ1-6, with 7 bases matching TRBD1. The CDR3 covers 16 residues. The V gene's germline CDR1 is SGDLS and CDR2 YYNGEE. V lost 2 bases to trimming and J lost 10 bases; unmatched junction nucleotides: 12. This CDR3 reads CASSVGPTGVLSPLHF. The CDR3 region has the DNA TGTGCCAGCAGCGTGGGTCCCACAGGGGTCCTATCACCCCTCCACTTT.

J is TRBJ2-2 and V is TRBV7-9, with TRBD1 matching over 7 bases. There are 16 residues in the CDR3. Germline CDR1 is SEHNR and CDR2 is FQNEAQ (reference sequence). V gave up 4 bases and J gave up 7 bases; unmatched junction bases: 12. The CDR3 reads CASSSHTTGLGGELFF. CDR3 nucleotides: TGTGCCAGCAGCTCCCACACGACAGGGCTGGGCGGGGAGCTGTTTTTT.

The chain joins TRBV4-1 to TRBJ1-2, with D unresolved. Trimming removed 0 bases from V and 7 bases from J, with 15 bases in between. Germline CDR1 reads MGHRA; CDR2 reads YSYEKL. The CDR3 sequence is 15 residues long. The CDR3 sequence is CASSQDTRRAGGYTF. For the CDR3, the DNA is TGCGCCAGCAGCCAAGATACCCGGCGGGCTGGTGGCTACACCTTC.

The chain is built from TRBV11-2 and TRBJ2-1, with unresolved D. This CDR3 contains 13 residues. Germline loops: CDR1 SGHAT, CDR2 FQNNGV. The ends were cut back, 7 bases at V and 6 bases at J, with 13 bases in the middle. The CDR3 nucleotides read TGTGCCAGCATCGAGGCCGGTGGCAATGAGCAGTTCTTC. As protein: CASIEAGGNEQFF.

This chain connects TRBV5-1 to TRBJ1-2; 10 positions agree with TRBD1. Germline CDR1 is SGHRS and CDR2 is YFSETQ. The CDR3 has 16 residues. J gave up 4 bases and V 0 bases, and 6 bases lay outside the gene matches. The CDR3 DNA follows: TGCGCCAGCAGCTTGGGGACCGGGACAGGGGCCTATGGCTACACCTTC. It encodes CASSLGTGTGAYGYTF.